This is a list of T cell receptor beta chains from one sample in a study of T cells in Graves' hyperthyroidism and ophthalmopathy. TCRdb fed the multiplex PCR reads into MiXCR, producing one record per CDR3 protein. The top ten clones hold under 30% of a sample with under 500,000 distinct CDR3 sequences, over 13% of them seen once. Sequenced: blood. The receptors originated from a man aged 45-65 years with Graves' ophthalmopathy. Each CDR3 is given with its conserved first and last residue. The order of the fields is D gene, J gene, clone size, V gene, CDR3 protein, CDR3 DNA. A D gene is named only where the DNA matches it firmly. Some rows mark clone size as missing; the rest say once, few, many or name a class of expanded clone.

TRBD2 TRBJ2-7 NA TRBV3-1 CASSPTSGRGEQYF TGTGCCAGCAGCCCGACTAGCGGGAGAGGCGAGCAGTACTTC
NA TRBJ2-1 NA TRBV7-9 CASSPGANEQFF TGTGCCAGCAGCCCAGGGGCCAATGAGCAGTTCTTC
TRBD1 TRBJ1-3 NA TRBV7-6 CASKEGTDTGNTIYF TGTGCCAGCAAGGAGGGGACAGACACTGGAAACACCATATATTTT
TRBD2 TRBJ2-7 NA TRBV4-1 CASSQLGVTAGVFYEQYF TGCGCCAGCAGCCAGTTGGGGGTGACGGCGGGAGTGTTCTACGAGCAGTACTTC
NA TRBJ2-5 NA TRBV11-3 CASSFPASQETQYF TGTGCCAGCAGCTTCCCCGCCTCCCAAGAGACCCAGTACTTC
TRBD1 TRBJ2-2 many TRBV3-1 CASSNWRQGSTGELFF TGTGCCAGCAGCAATTGGAGACAGGGGAGCACCGGGGAGCTGTTTTTT
NA TRBJ1-1 few TRBV9 CASSVDFGYTEAFF TGTGCCAGCAGCGTAGATTTCGGCTACACTGAAGCTTTCTTT
NA TRBJ2-3 many TRBV28 CASPPSPAPGTDTQYF TGTGCCAGCCCCCCCTCTCCCGCTCCTGGCACAGATACGCAGTATTTT
TRBD2 TRBJ2-3 many TRBV30 CAWTPGLASTDTQYF TGTGCCTGGACACCGGGACTAGCGAGCACAGATACGCAGTATTTT
NA TRBJ2-1 many TRBV11-2 CASSFVRSSYNEQFF TGTGCCAGCAGCTTCGTAAGGAGCTCCTACAATGAGCAGTTCTTC
NA TRBJ1-2 many TRBV20-1 CSARSTRDYGYTF TGCAGTGCTAGGTCAACACGGGACTATGGCTACACCTTC
TRBD1 TRBJ1-3 few TRBV9 CASSVGGGQIGNTIYF TGTGCCAGCAGCGTGGGAGGGGGACAGATAGGAAACACCATATATTTT
TRBD1 TRBJ1-1 many TRBV9 CASSVAGTGSTEAFF TGTGCCAGCAGCGTAGCAGGGACAGGGTCCACTGAAGCTTTCTTT
NA TRBJ2-3 NA TRBV6-1 CASNHQDSLKAPTSTDTQYF TGTGCCAGCAACCACCAGGACAGCCTCAAGGCTCCCACTAGCACAGATACGCAGTATTTT
NA TRBJ2-2 many TRBV2 CASSGAGRTGELFF TGTGCCAGCAGTGGGGCGGGTAGGACCGGGGAGCTGTTTTTT
NA TRBJ2-5 many TRBV18 CASSRGVQETQYF TGTGCCAGCTCACGGGGGGTCCAAGAGACCCAGTACTTC
TRBD2 TRBJ2-1 few TRBV20-1 CSATGLAGGPDEQFF TGCAGTGCCACTGGACTAGCGGGAGGGCCCGATGAGCAGTTCTTC
TRBD2 TRBJ2-2 few TRBV29-1 CSVSGRGTGELFF TGCAGCGTGAGCGGGAGGGGCACCGGGGAGCTGTTTTTT
NA TRBJ2-3 many TRBV12-3/TRBV12-4 CASRARASTDTQYF TGTGCCAGCCGCGCCAGGGCTAGCACAGATACGCAGTATTTT
TRBD2 TRBJ2-2 many TRBV5-5 CASTPGEVRESTGELFF TGTGCCAGCACCCCGGGTGAGGTGCGGGAGAGCACCGGGGAGCTGTTTTTT
NA TRBJ1-1 many TRBV6-1 CASSYPEAFF TGTGCCAGCAGTTACCCAGAAGCTTTCTTT
TRBD2 TRBJ2-7 NA TRBV14 CASRPWSSGTYEQYF TGTGCCAGCAGGCCGTGGAGTAGCGGGACCTACGAGCAGTACTTC
NA TRBJ2-5 NA TRBV20-1 CSARDGSGAQETQYF TGCAGTGCTAGAGATGGTTCAGGAGCGCAAGAGACCCAGTACTTC
TRBD2 TRBJ2-1 NA TRBV6-1 CASSELASGLNEQFF TGTGCCAGCAGTGAACTGGCTAGCGGGCTCAATGAGCAGTTCTTC
NA TRBJ2-3 few TRBV5-1 CASSLSTGSTDTQYF TGCGCCAGCAGCTTGTCTACAGGGTCCACAGATACGCAGTATTTT
NA TRBJ2-2 few TRBV25-1 CASTPGRVGTGELFF TGTGCCAGCACGCCTGGGCGGGTGGGGACCGGGGAGCTGTTTTTT
NA TRBJ2-2 many TRBV11-2 CASSLGLGAGELFF TGTGCCAGCAGCTTAGGGCTCGGAGCCGGGGAGCTGTTTTTT
NA TRBJ2-2 many TRBV5-4 CASSLAVGMLAGELFF TGTGCCAGCAGCTTGGCCGTGGGAATGTTGGCCGGGGAGCTGTTTTTT
TRBD1 TRBJ1-3 few TRBV25-1 CASSDVNRGRPGDTIYF TGTGCCAGCAGTGACGTCAACAGGGGGAGACCAGGGGACACCATATATTTT
TRBD2 TRBJ2-1 many TRBV7-6 CASSFGGRGYDNEQFF TGTGCCAGCAGCTTTGGCGGGAGAGGGTACGACAATGAGCAGTTCTTC
TRBD1 TRBJ2-7 NA TRBV5-4 CASSSGTGRTYEQYF TGTGCCAGCAGCTCAGGGACAGGGAGGACCTACGAGCAGTACTTC
TRBD1 TRBJ2-1 few TRBV2 CASNPPGQSYNEQFF TGTGCCAGCAACCCTCCGGGACAGTCCTACAATGAGCAGTTCTTC
NA TRBJ2-7 NA TRBV7-9 CASSLRGDPYEQYF TGTGCCAGCAGCTTAAGGGGAGATCCCTACGAGCAGTACTTC
NA TRBJ1-1 many TRBV18 CASSPGGVTVTEAFF TGTGCCAGCTCACCAGGAGGAGTAACGGTTACTGAAGCTTTCTTT
NA TRBJ2-7 few TRBV28 CASSETRTPYEQYF TGTGCCAGCAGTGAAACTAGAACACCCTACGAGCAGTACTTC
NA TRBJ1-5 few TRBV19 CASSILATYSNQPQHF TGTGCCAGTAGTATATTGGCAACGTATAGCAATCAGCCCCAGCATTTT
NA TRBJ2-5 few TRBV5-1 CASSLLDGQETQYF TGCGCCAGCAGCCTCCTGGACGGACAAGAGACCCAGTACTTC
TRBD2 TRBJ2-2 many TRBV3-1 CASNLASGSGTGELFF TGTGCCAGCAACCTGGCTAGCGGGAGCGGGACCGGGGAGCTGTTTTTT
NA TRBJ2-1 few TRBV7-3 CASSLLTNEQFF TGTGCCAGCAGCTTACTGACCAATGAGCAGTTCTTC
NA TRBJ2-5 many TRBV18 CASSPFVSEKETQYF TGTGCCAGCTCACCGTTCGTCTCGGAGAAAGAGACCCAGTACTTC
TRBD1 TRBJ1-3 few TRBV19 CASTATGVPGNTIYF TGTGCCAGCACCGCGACAGGGGTCCCTGGAAACACCATATATTTT
NA TRBJ2-1 many TRBV12-3/TRBV12-4 CASSLAVGTLNNEQFF TGTGCCAGCAGTTTAGCGGTCGGGACCCTCAACAATGAGCAGTTCTTC
NA TRBJ2-4 few TRBV20-1 CSATGGLDHIAKNIQYF TGCAGTGCTACCGGCGGACTGGATCATATAGCCAAAAACATTCAGTACTTC
TRBD1 TRBJ2-1 many TRBV30 CAWFPGQTNNEQFF TGTGCCTGGTTTCCGGGACAGACTAACAATGAGCAGTTCTTC
TRBD2 TRBJ2-1 few TRBV18 CASSPLPTSVSHNEQFF TGTGCCAGCTCACCACTTCCGACTAGCGTAAGCCACAATGAGCAGTTCTTC
NA TRBJ2-3 NA TRBV4-1 CASSQEGRGLGTDTQYF TGCGCCAGCAGCCAAGAGGGCCGGGGGCTTGGAACAGATACGCAGTATTTT
TRBD1 TRBJ1-5 once TRBV27 CASSPGTGGSNQPQHF TGTGCCAGCAGTCCCGGGACAGGGGGGAGCAATCAGCCCCAGCATTTT
NA TRBJ1-1 NA TRBV25-1 CASSESLINTEALF TGTGCCAGCAGTGAATCGCTGATTAACACTGAAGCTCTCTTT
TRBD1 TRBJ2-1 NA TRBV20-1 CSARVPQGTGLF TGCAGTGCTAGAGTACCACAAGGGACAGGGCTCTTC